This is a list of T cell receptor beta chains from one sample in a study of blood T cell repertoires in COVID-19. Libraries were prepared by immunoSEQ multiplex PCR; TCRdb keeps only in-frame clonotypes and omits some of them. Of fewer than 55,000 clones listed, about 82% are singletons. The material sequenced was peripheral blood. These TCRs come from an older woman with acute or convalescent COVID-19. CDR3s include the opening cysteine and the closing phenylalanine or tryptophan. A D gene is named only where the DNA matches it firmly. Clone size is not always given. Where it is, it says once, few, many or a class for expanded clones.

V,D,size,J,DNA,CDR3
TRBV6-2/TRBV6-3,.,.,TRBJ2-5,TGTGCCAGCAGCCCACAACTCGGGGCCCAGTACTTC,CASSPQLGAQYF
TRBV19,.,.,TRBJ1-2,TGTGCCAGTAGCTCCTCTACTAGGGAAACTACCGTATATGGCTACACCTTC,CASSSSTRETTVYGYTF
TRBV11-2,.,.,TRBJ2-3,TGTGCCAGCAGTCACCGGGGAACAGATACGCAGTATTTT,CASSHRGTDTQYF
TRBV5-1,.,few,TRBJ2-6,TGCGCCAGCAGCTTGGGAGATCATAACTCTGGGGCCAACGTCCTGACTTTC,CASSLGDHNSGANVLTF
TRBV29-1,.,few,TRBJ1-2,TGCAGCGTTGGGTGGGGGGATCCTGCCTATGGCTACACCTTC,CSVGWGDPAYGYTF
TRBV18,.,.,TRBJ2-1,TGTGCCAGCTCACCAGCTCCGGGTGGTCAGAATGAGCAGTTCTTC,CASSPAPGGQNEQFF
TRBV6-1,.,.,TRBJ1-4,TGTGCCAGCAGTGAAGGTTTGTGGCAGGCCTCCTCGGCTAATGAAAAACTGTTTTTT,CASSEGLWQASSANEKLFF
TRBV5-1,TRBD1,.,TRBJ2-7,TGCGCCAGCAGCTTTGGACAGGGCCGGGAGCAGTACTTC,CASSFGQGREQYF
TRBV12-1,.,.,TRBJ2-5,TGTGCCAGCAGCACGACAGGGAAGGGGGACCAAGAGACCCAGTACTTC,CASSTTGKGDQETQYF
TRBV29-1,.,.,TRBJ2-6,TGCAGCGTCCAGACGGACATAAACTCTGGGGCCAACGTCCTGACTTTC,CSVQTDINSGANVLTF
TRBV4-2,TRBD1,few,TRBJ2-7,TGTGCCAGCAGCCTTGGGACAGGGGAGGCCTACGAGCAGTACTTC,CASSLGTGEAYEQYF
TRBV7-8,.,.,TRBJ1-3,TGTGCCAGCAGCTCCTACGGACACGACTCACGCTCTGGAAACACCATATATTTT,CASSSYGHDSRSGNTIYF
TRBV6-4,TRBD1,.,TRBJ1-1,TGTGCCAGCAGTGGGACAGGGGCCCTAGCCAACACTGAAGCTTTCTTT,CASSGTGALANTEAFF
TRBV27,TRBD2,.,TRBJ2-1,TGTGCCAGCAGTTTACCCCCGGGACTAGCGGCGGCCTACAATGAGCAGTTCTTC,CASSLPPGLAAAYNEQFF
TRBV5-1,.,once,TRBJ1-6,TGCGCCAGCAGCTTGTCGCCGGGGGGCGCGCGTCAAACACCCCTCCACTTT,CASSLSPGGARQTPLHF
TRBV14,.,.,TRBJ1-1,TGTGCCAGCAGCCTGGCGACAAGCACTGAAGCTTTCTTT,CASSLATSTEAFF
TRBV24-1,TRBD2,.,TRBJ2-7,TGTGCCACCAGTGATCCTAGCGGGGGTACCTACGAGCAGTACTTC,CATSDPSGGTYEQYF
TRBV5-1,TRBD1,.,TRBJ1-2,TGCGCCAGCAGCTTGGGCGCAGGGGGCGAGGACTATGGCTACACCTTC,CASSLGAGGEDYGYTF
TRBV7-6,.,few,TRBJ2-2,TGTGCCAGCAGCTTAGTACAGCCGGCGAACACCGGGGAGCTGTTTTTT,CASSLVQPANTGELFF
TRBV10-3,TRBD1,few,TRBJ1-3,TGTGCCATCAGTGAGGACAGGGCGGGCGGAAACACCATATATTTT,CAISEDRAGGNTIYF
TRBV25-1,TRBD2,.,TRBJ2-3,TGTGCCAGCAGTGATTGGACTAGAAGTACAGATACGCAGTATTTT,CASSDWTRSTDTQYF
TRBV5-4,TRBD1,.,TRBJ1-1,TGTGCCAGCCAGGGGGCGATTAACACTGAAGCTTTCTTT,CASQGAINTEAFF
TRBV2,TRBD2,.,TRBJ2-3,TGTGCCAGCAATGGACTAGCGGGGGCTAGCACAGATACGCAGTATTTT,CASNGLAGASTDTQYF
TRBV27,TRBD1,.,TRBJ1-5,TGTGCCAGCAGAAGGACAGGGGGCAATCAGCCCCAGCATTTT,CASRRTGGNQPQHF
TRBV28,TRBD1,.,TRBJ2-7,TGTGCCAGCGGCCGACAGGGTAATAGCGACGAGCAGTACTTC,CASGRQGNSDEQYF
TRBV6-1,TRBD2,once,TRBJ2-2,TGTGCCAGCAGTGGGGGACTAGCGGGAGGGCCTGGCACCGGGGAGCTGTTTTTT,CASSGGLAGGPGTGELFF
TRBV6-5,.,.,TRBJ2-2,TGTGCCACCCTACGGGGAACGAACACCGGGGAGCTGTTTTTT,CATLRGTNTGELFF
TRBV4-1,.,.,TRBJ1-2,TGCGCCAGCAGCCAGGAGGACAGACGGCGCGGCTACACCTTC,CASSQEDRRRGYTF
TRBV7-9,.,.,TRBJ1-2,TGTGCCAGCAGCTTAGGGGACACGAAGAATCCCTTC,CASSLGDTKNPF
TRBV19,.,few,TRBJ1-5,TGTGCCAGTAGTATGTTTGCAGGGGAACAGCCCCAGCATTTT,CASSMFAGEQPQHF
TRBV15,TRBD1,few,TRBJ1-3,TGTGCCACCAGCAGAGGGACAGGGGACGGAAACACCATATATTTT,CATSRGTGDGNTIYF
TRBV2,TRBD2,.,TRBJ2-1,TGTGCCAGCAGTGAAGAACTAGCGGGGGGGTACAATGAGCAGTTCTTC,CASSEELAGGYNEQFF
TRBV5-1,TRBD1,.,TRBJ1-1,TGCGCCAGTATCGGACAGGAGAACACTGAAGCTTTCTTT,CASIGQENTEAFF